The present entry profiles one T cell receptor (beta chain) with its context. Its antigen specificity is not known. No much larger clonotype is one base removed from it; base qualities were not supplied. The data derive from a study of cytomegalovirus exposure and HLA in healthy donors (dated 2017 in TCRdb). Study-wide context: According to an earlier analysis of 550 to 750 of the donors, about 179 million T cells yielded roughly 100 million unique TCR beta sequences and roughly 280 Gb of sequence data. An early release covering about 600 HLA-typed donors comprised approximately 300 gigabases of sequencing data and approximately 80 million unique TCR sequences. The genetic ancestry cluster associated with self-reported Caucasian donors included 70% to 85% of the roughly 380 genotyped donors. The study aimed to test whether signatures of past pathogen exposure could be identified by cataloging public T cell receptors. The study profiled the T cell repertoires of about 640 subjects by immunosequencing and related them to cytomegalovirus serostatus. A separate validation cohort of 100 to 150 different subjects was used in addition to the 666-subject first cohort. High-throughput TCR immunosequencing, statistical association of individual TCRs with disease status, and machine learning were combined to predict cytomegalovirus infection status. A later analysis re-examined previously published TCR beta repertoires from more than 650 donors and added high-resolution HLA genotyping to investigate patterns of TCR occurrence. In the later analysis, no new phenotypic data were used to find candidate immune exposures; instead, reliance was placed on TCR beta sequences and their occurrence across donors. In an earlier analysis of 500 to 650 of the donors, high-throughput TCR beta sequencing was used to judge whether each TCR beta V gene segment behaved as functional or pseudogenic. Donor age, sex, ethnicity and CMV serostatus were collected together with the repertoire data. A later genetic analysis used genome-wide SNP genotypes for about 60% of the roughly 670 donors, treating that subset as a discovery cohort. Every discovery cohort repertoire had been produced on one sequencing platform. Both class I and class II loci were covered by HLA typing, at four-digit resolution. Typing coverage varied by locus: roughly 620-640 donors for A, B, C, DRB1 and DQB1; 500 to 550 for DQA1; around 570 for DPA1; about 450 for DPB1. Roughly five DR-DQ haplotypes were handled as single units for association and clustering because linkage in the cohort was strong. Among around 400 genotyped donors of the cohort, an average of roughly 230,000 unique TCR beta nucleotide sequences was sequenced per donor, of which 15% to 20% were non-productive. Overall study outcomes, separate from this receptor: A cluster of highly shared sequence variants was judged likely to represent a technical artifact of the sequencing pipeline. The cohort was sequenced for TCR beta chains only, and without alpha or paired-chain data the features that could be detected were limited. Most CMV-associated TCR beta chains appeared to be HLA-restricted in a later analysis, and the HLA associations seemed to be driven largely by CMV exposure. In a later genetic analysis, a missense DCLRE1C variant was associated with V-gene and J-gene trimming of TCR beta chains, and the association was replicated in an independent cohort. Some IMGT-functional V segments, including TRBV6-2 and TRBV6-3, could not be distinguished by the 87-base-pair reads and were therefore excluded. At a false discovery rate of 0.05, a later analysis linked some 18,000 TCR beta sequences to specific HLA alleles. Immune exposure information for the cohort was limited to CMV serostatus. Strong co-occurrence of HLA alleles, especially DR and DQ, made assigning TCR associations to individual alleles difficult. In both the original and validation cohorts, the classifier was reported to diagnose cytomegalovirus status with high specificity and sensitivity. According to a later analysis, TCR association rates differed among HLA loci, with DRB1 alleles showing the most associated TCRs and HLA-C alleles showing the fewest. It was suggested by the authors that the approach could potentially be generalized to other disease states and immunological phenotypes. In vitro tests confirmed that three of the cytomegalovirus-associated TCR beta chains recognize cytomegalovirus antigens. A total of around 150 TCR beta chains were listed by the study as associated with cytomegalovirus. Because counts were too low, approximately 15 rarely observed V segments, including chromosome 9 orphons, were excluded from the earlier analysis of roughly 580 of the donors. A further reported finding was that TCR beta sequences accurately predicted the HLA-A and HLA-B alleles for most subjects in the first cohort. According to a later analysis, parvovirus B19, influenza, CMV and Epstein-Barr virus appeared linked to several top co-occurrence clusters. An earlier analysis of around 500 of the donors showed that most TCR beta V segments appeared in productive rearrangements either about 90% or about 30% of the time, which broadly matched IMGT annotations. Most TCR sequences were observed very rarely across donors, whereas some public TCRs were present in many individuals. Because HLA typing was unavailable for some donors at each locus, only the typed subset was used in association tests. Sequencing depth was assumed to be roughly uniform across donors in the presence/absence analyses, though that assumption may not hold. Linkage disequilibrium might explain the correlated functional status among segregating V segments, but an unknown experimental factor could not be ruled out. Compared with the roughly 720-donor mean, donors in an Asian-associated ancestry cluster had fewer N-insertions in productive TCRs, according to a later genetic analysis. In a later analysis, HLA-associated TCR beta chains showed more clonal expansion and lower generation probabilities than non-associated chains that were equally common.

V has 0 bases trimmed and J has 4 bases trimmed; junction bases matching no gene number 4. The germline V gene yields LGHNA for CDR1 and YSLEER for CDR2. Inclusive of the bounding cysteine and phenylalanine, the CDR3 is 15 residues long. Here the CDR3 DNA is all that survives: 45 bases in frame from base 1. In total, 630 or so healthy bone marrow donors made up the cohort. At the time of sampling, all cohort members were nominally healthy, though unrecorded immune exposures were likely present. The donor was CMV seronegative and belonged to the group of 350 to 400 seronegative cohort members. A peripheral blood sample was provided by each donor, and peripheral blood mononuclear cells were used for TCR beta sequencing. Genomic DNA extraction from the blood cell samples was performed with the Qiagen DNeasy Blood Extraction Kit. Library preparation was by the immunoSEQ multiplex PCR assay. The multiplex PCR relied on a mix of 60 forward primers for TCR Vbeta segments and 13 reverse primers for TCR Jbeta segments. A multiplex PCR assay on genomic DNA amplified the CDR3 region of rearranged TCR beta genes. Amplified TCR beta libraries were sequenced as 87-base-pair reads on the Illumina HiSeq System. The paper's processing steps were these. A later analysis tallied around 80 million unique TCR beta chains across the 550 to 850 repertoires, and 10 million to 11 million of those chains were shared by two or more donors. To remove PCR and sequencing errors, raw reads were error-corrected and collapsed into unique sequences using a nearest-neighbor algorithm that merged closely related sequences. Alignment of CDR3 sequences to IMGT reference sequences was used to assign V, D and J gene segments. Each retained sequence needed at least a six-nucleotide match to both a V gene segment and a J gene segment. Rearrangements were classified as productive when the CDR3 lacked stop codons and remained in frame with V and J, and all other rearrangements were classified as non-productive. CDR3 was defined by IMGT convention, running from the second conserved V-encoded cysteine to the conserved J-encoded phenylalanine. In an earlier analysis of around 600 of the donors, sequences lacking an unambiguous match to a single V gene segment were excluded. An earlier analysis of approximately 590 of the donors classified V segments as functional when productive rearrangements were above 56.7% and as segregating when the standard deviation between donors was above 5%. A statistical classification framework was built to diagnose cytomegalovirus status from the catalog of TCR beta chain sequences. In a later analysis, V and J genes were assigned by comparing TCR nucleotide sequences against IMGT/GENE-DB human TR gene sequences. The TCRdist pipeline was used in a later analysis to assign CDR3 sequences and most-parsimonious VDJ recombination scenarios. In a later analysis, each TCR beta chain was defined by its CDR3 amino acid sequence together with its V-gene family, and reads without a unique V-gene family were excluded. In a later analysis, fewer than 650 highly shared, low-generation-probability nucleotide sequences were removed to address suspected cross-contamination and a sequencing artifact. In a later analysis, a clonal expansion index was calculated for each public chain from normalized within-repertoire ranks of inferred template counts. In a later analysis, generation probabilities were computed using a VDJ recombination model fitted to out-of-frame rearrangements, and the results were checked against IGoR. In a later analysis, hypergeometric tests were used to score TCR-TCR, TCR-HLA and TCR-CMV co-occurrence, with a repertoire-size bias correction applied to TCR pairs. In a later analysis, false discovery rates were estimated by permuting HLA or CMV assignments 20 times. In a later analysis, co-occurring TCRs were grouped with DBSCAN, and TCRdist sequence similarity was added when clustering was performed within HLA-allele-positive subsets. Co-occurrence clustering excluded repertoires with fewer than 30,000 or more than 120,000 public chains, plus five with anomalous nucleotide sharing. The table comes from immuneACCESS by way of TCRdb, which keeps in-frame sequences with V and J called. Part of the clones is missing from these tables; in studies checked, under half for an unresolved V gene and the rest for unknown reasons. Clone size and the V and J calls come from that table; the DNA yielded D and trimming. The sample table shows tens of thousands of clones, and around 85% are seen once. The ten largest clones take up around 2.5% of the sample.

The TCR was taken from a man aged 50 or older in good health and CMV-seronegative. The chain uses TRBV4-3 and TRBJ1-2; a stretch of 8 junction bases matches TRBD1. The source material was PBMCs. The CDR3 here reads CASSQEGTGTYGYTF. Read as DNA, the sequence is TGCGCCAGCAGCCAAGAAGGGACAGGAACCTATGGCTACACCTTC.